This TCR beta chain is from a study of control samples from healthy donors and cancer patients. The CDR3 has 14 residues. Trimming cost V 0 bases and J 1 base, with 7 bases left between them. From germline, CDR1 is GTSNPN and CDR2 SVGIG (reference sequence). Data came from immunoSEQ multiplex PCR; TCRdb stores just in-frame clones and leaves some out. The data contain about 100,000 clones, 90% to 95% of them singletons. The rearrangement links TRBV30 to TRBJ1-5, with D possibly TRBD1 on 6 matching bases. The receptor was derived from a woman aged 18-29 years in good health. Source material: blood. The CDR3: CAWSVGASNQPQHF. CDR3 bases: TGTGCCTGGAGTGTGGGGGCCAGCAATCAGCCCCAGCATTTT.